This paragraph covers one T cell receptor beta chain sequence. What this receptor recognizes is not known. Per-base qualities were not stored, and no clone one base away is much larger. Amplification of TCR beta CDR3 regions was carried out from RNA transcripts. The TCR CDR3 was subjected to a first round of RT-PCR using the HTBI primer set and the Qiagen OneStep RT-PCR kit. A second multiplex PCR round built the libraries, followed by size selection and purification. The libraries were sequenced on an Illumina HiSeq2000 using paired-end 100 bp reads. As for how the authors treated the data: Raw data were processed with SOAPnuke, discarding reads with adapters, uncalled bases, mean Phred below 15, or no exact constant-primer or identifier match. High-quality paired reads were merged using COPE v1.2.5, and each unique nucleotide sequence was defined as a clonotype. MiTCR v1.1 was used to align clonotypes to the IMGT TRBV, TRBD and TRBJ reference segments. Only V-J combinations with frequency above 0.0001, covering 99.2% of repertoires, were analysed. The TCS score was defined as F50 (clonal expansion) divided by E x V (chaos), with BLOSUM62-based TCRdist calculated between CDR3 peptides within each V-J. Welch's t-statistics and random forest reduced 514 V-J features to fewer than 15, which were used in a naive Bayes classifier (R e1071). TCRdb redid the processing of the public reads, applying fastp at Q25 and MiXCR, and retained in-frame beta chains. Identical CDR3 protein sequences are pooled into one entry, listed with their most common genes and DNA. None of the V and J calls come from the authors' own analysis; TCRdb made them. The sample data list a few hundred thousand distinct CDR3 sequences, and roughly 25% of these were observed just once. The ten biggest clones cover about 70% of the sample.

Graves' hyperthyroidism was defined as stable when no progression to ophthalmopathy occurred over 18 months of follow-up. Hyperthyroidism patients were newly diagnosed, with disease duration under 2 months, and aged 18 to 65 years. Patients with uncontrolled infections, other autoimmune diseases, pregnancy or lactation were excluded. Diagnoses were based on clinical symptoms, serum thyroxine and TRAb, thyroid ultrasound and orbital computed tomography. Ficoll-Paque density gradient centrifugation was used to isolate PBMCs from approximately 11 ml of fresh peripheral blood. Total RNA was extracted with Trizol reagent, and quality was checked on an Agilent 2100 Bioanalyzer. The sample belongs to a study of T cells in Graves' hyperthyroidism and ophthalmopathy (dated by TCRdb to between 2019 and 2020). Regarding the complete study: Peripheral blood samples were taken at the time of initial diagnosis, prior to any treatment. After blood sampling, hyperthyroidism patients were treated with methimazole at a starting dose of 30 mg daily, and ophthalmopathy patients were treated with high-dose intravenous methylprednisolone. The paper reports TCR Vbeta CDR3 sequencing of roughly 140 peripheral blood samples: approximately 41 ophthalmopathy, fewer than 80 hyperthyroidism and about 17 progressor patients. An independent validation cohort of some 18 hyperthyroidism patients and approximately 16 patients who later progressed to ophthalmopathy tested prospective prediction of ophthalmopathy. Thyroid tissue and blood T-cell repertoires from about 6 Graves' hyperthyroidism patients were also compared in the study. To identify distinguishing TCR V-J signatures, a discovery cohort of around 98 patients was used, comprising 40 to 45 with Graves' ophthalmopathy and around 60 with stable Graves' hyperthyroidism. The 95 to 100 discovery patients were randomly divided into training and test sets at a 7:3 ratio.

On the study overall, not on this receptor specifically: Sample size was not statistically predetermined, and blinding of investigators to group allocation was not performed. Ophthalmopathy was separated from stable hyperthyroidism by a 13 V-J signature model, with approximately 89% sensitivity and approximately 84% specificity obtained in cross-validation and 80%/75% obtained in testing. During validation, the model predicted progression to ophthalmopathy a median of around 7 months ahead of onset, with almost 71% sensitivity and almost 75% specificity. Blood samples also contained most of the expanded thyroid clonotypes (frequency above 0.001), which suggests that blood repertoires may reflect thyroid immune responses.

The source of this sequence is a man aged 50-59 years with Graves' hyperthyroidism. Sequencing used blood.

The nucleotide sequence is given as TGTGCCAGCAGTTTGACGGTTGTGAACACTGAAGCTTTCTTT. This yields the protein CASSLTVVNTEAFF. The V and J genes are TRBV27 and TRBJ1-1; no confident D gene assignment can be made. V was cut back by 3 bases and J by 0 bases, leaving a gap of 8 bases between them. Looking up the germline V gene (reference sequence) yields CDR1 MNHEY and CDR2 SMNVEV. The CDR3 covers 14 residues, taking in both the cysteine and the phenylalanine. Only the CDR3 DNA stays, 42 bases, in frame from base 1.